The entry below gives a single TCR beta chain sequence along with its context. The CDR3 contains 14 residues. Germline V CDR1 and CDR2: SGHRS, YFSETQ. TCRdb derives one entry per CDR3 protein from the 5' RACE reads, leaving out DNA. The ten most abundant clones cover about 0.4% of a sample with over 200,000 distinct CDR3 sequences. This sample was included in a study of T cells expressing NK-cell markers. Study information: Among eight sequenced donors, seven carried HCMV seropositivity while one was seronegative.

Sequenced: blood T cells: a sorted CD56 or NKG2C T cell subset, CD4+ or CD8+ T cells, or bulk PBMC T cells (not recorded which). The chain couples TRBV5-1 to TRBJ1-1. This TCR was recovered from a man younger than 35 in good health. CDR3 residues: CASSLRAVNTEAFF. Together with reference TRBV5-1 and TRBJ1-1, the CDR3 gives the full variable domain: KAGVTQTPRYLIKTRGQQVTLSCSPISGHRSVSWYQQTPGQGLQFLFEYFSETQRNKGNFPGRFSGRQFSNSRSEMNVSTLELGDSALYLCASSLRAVNTEAFFGQGTRLTVV.